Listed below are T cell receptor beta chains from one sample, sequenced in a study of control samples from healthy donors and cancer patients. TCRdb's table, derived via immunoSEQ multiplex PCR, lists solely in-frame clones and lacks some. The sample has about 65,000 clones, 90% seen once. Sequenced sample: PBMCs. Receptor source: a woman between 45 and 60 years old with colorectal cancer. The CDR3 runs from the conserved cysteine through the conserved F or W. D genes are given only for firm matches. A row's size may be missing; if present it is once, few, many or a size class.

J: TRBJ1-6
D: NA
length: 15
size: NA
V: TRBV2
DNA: TGTGCCAGCAGTGAAGGTATACAGTTGAATTCACCCCTCCACTTT
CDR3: CASSEGIQLNSPLHF

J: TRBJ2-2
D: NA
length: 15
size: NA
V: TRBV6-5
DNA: TGTGCCAGCAGCCTGGGCGGCGCGAACACCGGGGAGCTGTTTTTT
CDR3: CASSLGGANTGELFF

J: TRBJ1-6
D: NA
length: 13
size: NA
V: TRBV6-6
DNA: TGTGCCAGCAGCACAGGGTCCGGATCACCCCTCCACTTT
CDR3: CASSTGSGSPLHF

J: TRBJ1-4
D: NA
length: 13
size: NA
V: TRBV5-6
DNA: TGTGCCAGCAGCTTGACAGTTAATGAAAAACTGTTTTTT
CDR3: CASSLTVNEKLFF

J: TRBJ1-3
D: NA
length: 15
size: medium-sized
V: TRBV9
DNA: TGTGCCAGCAGCCTAAGGGTTGGGACTGGAAACACCATATATTTT
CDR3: CASSLRVGTGNTIYF

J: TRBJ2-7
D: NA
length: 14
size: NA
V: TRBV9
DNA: TGTGCCAGCAGCAGGGAATTTGCGGGCGGCGAGCAGTACTTC
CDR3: CASSREFAGGEQYF

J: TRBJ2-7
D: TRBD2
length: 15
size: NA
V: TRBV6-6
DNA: TGTGCCAGCAGTTACACTAGCGGGAGCTATAACGAGCAGTACTTC
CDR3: CASSYTSGSYNEQYF

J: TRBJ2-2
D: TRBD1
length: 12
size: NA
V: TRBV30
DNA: TGTGCCCGGGACAGTAGGTCCGGGGAGCTGTTTTTT
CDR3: CARDSRSGELFF

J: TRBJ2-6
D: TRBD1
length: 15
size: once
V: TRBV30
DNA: TGTGCCTGGGCGACAGGGAACTCTGGGGCCAACGTCCTGACTTTC
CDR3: CAWATGNSGANVLTF

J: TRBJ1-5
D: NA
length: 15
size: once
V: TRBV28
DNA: TGTGCCAGCAGAGGGGAAGTGTTTGGCAATCAGCCCCAGCATTTT
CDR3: CASRGEVFGNQPQHF

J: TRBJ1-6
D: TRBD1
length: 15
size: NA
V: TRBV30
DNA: TGTGCCTGGAGTGTACCCGCAGGGGGAGATTCACCCCTCCACTTT
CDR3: CAWSVPAGGDSPLHF

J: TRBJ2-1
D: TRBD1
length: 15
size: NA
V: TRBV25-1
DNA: TGTGCCAGCGCCCCCCCGGGACAGGGGCACAATGAGCAGTTCTTC
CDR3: CASAPPGQGHNEQFF

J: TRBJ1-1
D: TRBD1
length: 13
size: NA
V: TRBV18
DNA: TGTGCCAGCTCATCCGACAGGGCTGCTGAAGCTTTCTTT
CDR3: CASSSDRAAEAFF

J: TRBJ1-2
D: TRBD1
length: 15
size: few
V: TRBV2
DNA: TGTGCCAGCAGAGACAGGGCACAGGCCGCCTATGGCTACACCTTC
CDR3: CASRDRAQAAYGYTF

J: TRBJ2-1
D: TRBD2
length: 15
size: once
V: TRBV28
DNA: TGTGCCAGCAGTCTCGCTAGCGGGAGGGCCTTTGAGCAGTTCTTC
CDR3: CASSLASGRAFEQFF

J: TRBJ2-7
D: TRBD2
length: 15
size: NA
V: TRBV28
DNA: TGTGCCAGCAGTGAGGCTAGCGGGAGGTGGTACGAGCAGTACTTC
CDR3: CASSEASGRWYEQYF

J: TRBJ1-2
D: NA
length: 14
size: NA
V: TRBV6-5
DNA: TGTGCCAGCAGACCACGGAGGGAATGGTATGGCTACACCTTC
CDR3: CASRPRREWYGYTF

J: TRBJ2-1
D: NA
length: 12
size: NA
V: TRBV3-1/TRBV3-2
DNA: TGTGCCAGCAGCCAAGCCGAGAGTGAGCAGTTCTTC
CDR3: CASSQAESEQFF

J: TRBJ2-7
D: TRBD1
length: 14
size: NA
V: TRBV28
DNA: TGTGCCAGCCGGGGACAGGGTTCTCCCTACGAGCAGTACTTC
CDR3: CASRGQGSPYEQYF

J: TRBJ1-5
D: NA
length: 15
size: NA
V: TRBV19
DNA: TGTGCCAGTAGTATAGTCGGGGATCGGAATCAGCCCCAGCATTTT
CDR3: CASSIVGDRNQPQHF

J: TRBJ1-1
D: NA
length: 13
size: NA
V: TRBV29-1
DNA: TGCAGCGTTGAAGTTTCAGGGAACACTGAAGCTTTCTTT
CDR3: CSVEVSGNTEAFF

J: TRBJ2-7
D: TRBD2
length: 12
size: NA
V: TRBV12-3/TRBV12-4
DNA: TGTGCCAGCAGTTTTGGCGCGGGAGAGGCGTACTTC
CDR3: CASSFGAGEAYF

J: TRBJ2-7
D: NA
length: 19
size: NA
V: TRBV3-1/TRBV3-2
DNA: TGTGCCAGCAGCCAAGGGGGCGGCGGCACGCGAACCCACTCCTACGAGCAGTACTTC
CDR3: CASSQGGGGTRTHSYEQYF

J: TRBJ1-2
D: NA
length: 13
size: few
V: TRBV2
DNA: TGTGCCAGCAGTGCGGCAGGCCCATATGGCTACACCTTC
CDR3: CASSAAGPYGYTF

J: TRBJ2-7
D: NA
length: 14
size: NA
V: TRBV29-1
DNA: TGCAGCGTTGGTATCTCTGATCCCTGGTACGAGCAGTACTTC
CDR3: CSVGISDPWYEQYF

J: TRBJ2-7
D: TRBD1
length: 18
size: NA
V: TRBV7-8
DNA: TGTGCCAGCAGCTTAAGAGGACAGGGCGAATCCAGGGTCTACGAGCAGTACTTC
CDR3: CASSLRGQGESRVYEQYF

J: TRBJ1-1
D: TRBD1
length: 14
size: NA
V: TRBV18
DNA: TGTGCCAGCTCACCAGTCAGGGGGACCACTGAAGCTTTCTTT
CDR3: CASSPVRGTTEAFF

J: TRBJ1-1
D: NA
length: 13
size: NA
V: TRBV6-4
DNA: TGTGCCAGCAGAAGGGGCCAAAACACTGAAGCTTTCTTT
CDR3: CASRRGQNTEAFF

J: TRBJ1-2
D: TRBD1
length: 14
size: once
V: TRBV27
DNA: TGTGCCAGCAGTGGACAGGGGGCTCACTATGGCTACACCTTC
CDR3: CASSGQGAHYGYTF

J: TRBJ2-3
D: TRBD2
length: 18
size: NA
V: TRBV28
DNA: TGTGCCAGCAGTCCGCCGCCGGGACTAGCGGGAGGTGCAGATACGCAGTATTTT
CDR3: CASSPPPGLAGGADTQYF

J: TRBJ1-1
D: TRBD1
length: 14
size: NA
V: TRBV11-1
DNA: TGTGCCAGCAGCTCGGACAGGTCGAACACTGAAGCTTTCTTT
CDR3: CASSSDRSNTEAFF

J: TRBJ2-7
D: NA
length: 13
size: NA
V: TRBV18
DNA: TGTGCCAGCTCACCAGGAATCTCACCCGAGCAGTACTTC
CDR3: CASSPGISPEQYF

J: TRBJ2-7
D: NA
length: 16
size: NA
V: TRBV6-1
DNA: TGTGCCAGCAGCGAAGGGGGAGCGGATCCGCGCTACGAGCAGTACTTC
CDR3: CASSEGGADPRYEQYF

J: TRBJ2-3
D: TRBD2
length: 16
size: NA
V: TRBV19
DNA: TGTGCCAGTAGTATTCCCGGGGGGGCCCTTGAAGATACGCAGTATTTT
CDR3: CASSIPGGALEDTQYF

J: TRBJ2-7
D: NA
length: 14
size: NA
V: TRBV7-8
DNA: TGTGCCAGCAGCCTAGAGACCGGGACCTACGAGCAGTACTTC
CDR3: CASSLETGTYEQYF

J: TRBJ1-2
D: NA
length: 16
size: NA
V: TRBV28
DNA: TGTGCCAGCAGCTTTTTGGGGGGACGGTCCGTCTATGGCTACACCTTC
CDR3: CASSFLGGRSVYGYTF

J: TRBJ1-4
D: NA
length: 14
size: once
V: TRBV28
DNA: TGTGCCAGCAGTTTAGAGGGAAGGGGTGAAAAACTGTTTTTT
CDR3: CASSLEGRGEKLFF

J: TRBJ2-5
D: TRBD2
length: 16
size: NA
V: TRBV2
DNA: TGTGCCAGCAGTGAAGCGGGGATGGGGAGGGGAGAGACCCAGTACTTC
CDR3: CASSEAGMGRGETQYF

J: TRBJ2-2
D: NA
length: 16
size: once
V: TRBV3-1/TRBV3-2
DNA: TGTGCCAGCAGCCAAGTCCGGGAGTCAGTCACCGGGGAGCTGTTTTTT
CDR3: CASSQVRESVTGELFF

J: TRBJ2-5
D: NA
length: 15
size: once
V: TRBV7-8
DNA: TGTGCCAGCAGCTTAGTGGACGGCGCGGTCGGGACCCAGTACTTC
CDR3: CASSLVDGAVGTQYF

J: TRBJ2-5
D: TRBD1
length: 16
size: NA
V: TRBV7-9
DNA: TGTGCCAGCAGCTTGTCCGGGACAGGGGCTCAAGAGACCCAGTACTTC
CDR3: CASSLSGTGAQETQYF

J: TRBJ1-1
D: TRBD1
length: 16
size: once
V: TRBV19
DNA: TGTGCCAGTAGTATAATACAGGGGGCGCTTAGCACTGAAGCTTTCTTT
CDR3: CASSIIQGALSTEAFF

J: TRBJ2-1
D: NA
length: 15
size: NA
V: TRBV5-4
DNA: TGTGCCAGCACTACGCCGGGACGTATAAACAATGAGCAGTTCTTC
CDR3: CASTTPGRINNEQFF

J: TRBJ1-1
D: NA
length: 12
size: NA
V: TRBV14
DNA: TGTGCCAGCAGCCTCACGGCCACTGAAGCTTTCTTT
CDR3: CASSLTATEAFF

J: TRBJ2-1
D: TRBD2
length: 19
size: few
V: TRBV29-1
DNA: TGCAGCGTTCTCCCCGGACTAGCGGGAGGGGTTAGATCCTACAATGAGCAGTTCTTC
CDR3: CSVLPGLAGGVRSYNEQFF

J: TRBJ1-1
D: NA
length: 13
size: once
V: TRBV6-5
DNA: TGTGCCAGCAGCCGCAGGGGTTCCCGTGAAGCTTTCTTT
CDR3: CASSRRGSREAFF

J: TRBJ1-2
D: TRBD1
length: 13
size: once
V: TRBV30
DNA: TGTGCCACCCCGGGACAGTTAAACTATGGCTACACCTTC
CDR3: CATPGQLNYGYTF

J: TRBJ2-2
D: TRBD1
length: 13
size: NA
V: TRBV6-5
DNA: TGTGCCGGGCAGACAGGGGACACCGGGGAGCTGTTTTTT
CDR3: CAGQTGDTGELFF